The source of this T cell receptor beta chain is a study of blood T cells in healthy people across ages. The germline V gene encodes CDR1 SGHRS and CDR2 YFSETQ. The CDR3 covers 15 residues. The germline V and J ends were trimmed by 3 bases and 4 bases, with 16 bases remaining between them. A second PCR, run for about 6 to 11 cycles, used a sample-barcoded 5' primer plus a J-beta primer mix. A tag from a template-switch adaptor with 12 random nucleotides marked each cDNA molecule. One entry per CDR3 protein results from TCRdb running MiXCR on the 5' RACE reads. The sample includes around 990,000 distinct CDR3 sequences, roughly two fifths of them seen just once. Researchers isolated at least 6 million PBMCs per sample.

The TCR sequence derives from a man aged 18 to 30 in good health. The V call is TRBV5-1, the J call TRBJ1-2, with D possibly TRBD1 on 5 matching bases. Sequencing was done on a sample of blood. The chain's CDR3 is CASSSRGVDGYGYTF. The CDR3 bases are TGCGCCAGCAGCTCACGAGGGGTAGACGGCTATGGCTACACCTTC. The variable domain in full, completed from reference TRBV5-1 and TRBJ1-2, reads KAGVTQTPRYLIKTRGQQVTLSCSPISGHRSVSWYQQTPGQGLQFLFEYFSETQRNKGNFPGRFSGRQFSNSRSEMNVSTLELGDSALYLCASSSRGVDGYGYTFGSGTRLTVV.